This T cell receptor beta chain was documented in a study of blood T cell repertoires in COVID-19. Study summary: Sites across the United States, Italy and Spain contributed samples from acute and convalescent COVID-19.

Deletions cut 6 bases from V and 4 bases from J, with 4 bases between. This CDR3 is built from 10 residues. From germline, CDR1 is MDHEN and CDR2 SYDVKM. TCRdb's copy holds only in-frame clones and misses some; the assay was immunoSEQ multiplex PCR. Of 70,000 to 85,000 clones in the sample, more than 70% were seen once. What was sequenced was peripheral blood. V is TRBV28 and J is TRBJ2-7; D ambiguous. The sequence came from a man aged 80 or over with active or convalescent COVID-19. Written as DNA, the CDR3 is TGTGCCAGCAGCAAATACGAGCAGTACTTC. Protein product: CASSKYEQYF. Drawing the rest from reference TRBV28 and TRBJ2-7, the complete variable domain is DVKVTQSSRYLVKRTGEKVFLECVQDMDHENMFWYRQDPGLGLRLIYFSYDVKMKEKGDIPEGYSVSREKKERFSLILESASTNQTSMYLCASSKYEQYFGPGTRLTVT.